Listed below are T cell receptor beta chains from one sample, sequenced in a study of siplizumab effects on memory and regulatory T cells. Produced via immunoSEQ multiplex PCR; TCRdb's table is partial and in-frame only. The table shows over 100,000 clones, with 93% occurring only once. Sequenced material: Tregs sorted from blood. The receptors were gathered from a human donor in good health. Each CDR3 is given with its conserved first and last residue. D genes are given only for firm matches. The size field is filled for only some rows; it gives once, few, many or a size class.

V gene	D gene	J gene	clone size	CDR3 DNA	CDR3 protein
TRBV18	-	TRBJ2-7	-	TGTGCCAGCTCACCTGCCCCTAGGGTCTACGAGCAGTACTTC	CASSPAPRVYEQYF
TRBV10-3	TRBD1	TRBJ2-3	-	TGTGCCATGGGACAGGGGGTCTTAGATACGCAGTATTTT	CAMGQGVLDTQYF
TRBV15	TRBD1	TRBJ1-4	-	TGTGCCACCAGCACTATAACAGGGGGCAGTGAAAAACTGTTTTTT	CATSTITGGSEKLFF
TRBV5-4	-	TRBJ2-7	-	TGTGCCAGCAGCCGAACCGGGACCTTGTACGAGCAGTACTTC	CASSRTGTLYEQYF
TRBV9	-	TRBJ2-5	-	TGTGCCAGCAGCGTAGGGACAGCAGAGACCCAGTACTTC	CASSVGTAETQYF
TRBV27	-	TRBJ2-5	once	TGTGCCAGCAGTTTATCGACCCCTGGGGGTCCGGGGACCCAGTACTTC	CASSLSTPGGPGTQYF
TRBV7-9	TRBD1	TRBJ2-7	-	TGTGCCAGCAGTCACGCCGGGACAGCTTCCTACGAGCAGTACTTC	CASSHAGTASYEQYF
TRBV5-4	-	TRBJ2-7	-	TGTGCCAGCAGCGGCGGGTCCGGCGAGCAGTACTTC	CASSGGSGEQYF
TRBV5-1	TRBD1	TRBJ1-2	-	TGCGCCAGCAGCCTGACAGGGACGAATGGCTACACCTTC	CASSLTGTNGYTF
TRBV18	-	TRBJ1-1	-	TGTGCCAGCTCACCGGGACAAACAATGAACACTGAAGCTTTCTTT	CASSPGQTMNTEAFF
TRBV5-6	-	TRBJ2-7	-	TGTGCCAGCAGCTTGCCGGGGCAGGGATCCTTCGAGCAGTACTTC	CASSLPGQGSFEQYF
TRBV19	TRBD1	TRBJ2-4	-	TGTGCCAGTAGGGACAGGGGGCTAGCCAAAAACATTCAGTACTTC	CASRDRGLAKNIQYF
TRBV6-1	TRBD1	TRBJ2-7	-	TGTGCCAGCACCCGGGACAGGGGGCCCGGGGAGCAGTACTTC	CASTRDRGPGEQYF
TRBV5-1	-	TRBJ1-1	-	TGCGCCAGCAGCTACCTAAACACTGAAGCTTTCTTT	CASSYLNTEAFF
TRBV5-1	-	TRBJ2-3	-	TGCGCCAGCAGCGGGAGCCAAACAGATACGCAGTATTTT	CASSGSQTDTQYF
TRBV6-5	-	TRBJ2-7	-	TGTGCCAGCACCCAGAGAGGGGCCTACGAGCAGTACTTC	CASTQRGAYEQYF
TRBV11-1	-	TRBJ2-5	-	TGTGCCAGCAGCTTCCTAGCCAGCCCTCAAGAGACCCAGTACTTC	CASSFLASPQETQYF
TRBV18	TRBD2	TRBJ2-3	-	TGTGCCAGCTCACCAGTGGGAGGGCCCTCGACAGATACGCAGTATTTT	CASSPVGGPSTDTQYF
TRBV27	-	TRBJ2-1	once	TGTGCCAGCAGTTTTCGGGGGCCCAATGAGCAGTTCTTC	CASSFRGPNEQFF
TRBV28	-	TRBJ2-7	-	TGTGCCAGTGGGCCCGCCCCCTACGAGCAGTACTTC	CASGPAPYEQYF
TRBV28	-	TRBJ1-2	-	TGTGCCAGCAGTTTAACAGGTGGCTATGGCTACACCTTC	CASSLTGGYGYTF
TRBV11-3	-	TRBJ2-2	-	TGTGCCAGCAGCTTACAGGGAACCGGGGAGCTGTTTTTT	CASSLQGTGELFF
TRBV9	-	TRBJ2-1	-	TGTGCCAGCCTGCGGAATGAGCAGTTCTTC	CASLRNEQFF
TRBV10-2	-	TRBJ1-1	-	TGCGCCAGCCGGTGGGTCCCGGGCACAAGGAACACTGAAGCTTTCTTT	CASRWVPGTRNTEAFF